The 17 T cell receptor beta chains given below trace back to one sample, sequenced in a study of blood T cell repertoires in COVID-19. Assay: immunoSEQ multiplex PCR; the TCRdb copy retains only in-frame clones and omits some. Among about 200,000 clones, about four fifths were seen once, and the ten largest hold 7% to 9%. Material: PBMCs or T cells enriched from blood (not recorded which). Receptor source: a man aged 35 to 55 who had recovered from COVID-19.

V gene TRBV7-9 combines with J gene TRBJ1-1, with D perhaps matching TRBD1 (6 bases). The CDR3 totals 14 residues. Trimming cost V 5 bases and J 5 bases, with 15 bases left between them. Germline V gene data show CDR1 as SEHNR and CDR2 as FQNEAQ (reference sequence). CDR3 residues: CASSPYQGGTEAFF. CDR3 DNA: TGTGCCAGCAGCCCTTACCAAGGGGGAACTGAAGCTTTCTTT.

This clone has ten or more counts. The chain has TRBV5-4 and TRBJ2-7; 7 nucleotides line up with TRBD1. V shed 4 bases, J shed 4 bases, and the junction held 17 bases outside the gene matches. The germline gives CDR1 SGHNT, CDR2 YYREEE (reference sequence). The length of the CDR3 is 17 residues. CDR3 nucleotides: TGTGCCAGCAGCCGACTCGGGACAGTAAGTCGGAGATACGAGCAGTACTTC. Encoded protein: CASSRLGTVSRRYEQYF. Full variable domain (outside the CDR3, taken from reference TRBV5-4 and TRBJ2-7): ETGVTQSPTHLIKTRGQQVTLRCSSQSGHNTVSWYQQALGQGPQFIFQYYREEENGRGNFPPRFSGLQFPNYSSELNVNALELDDSALYLCASSRLGTVSRRYEQYFGPGTRLTVT.

The chain links TRBV2 to TRBJ2-2; TRBD1 aligns across 9 bases. The ends lost 7 bases at V and 6 bases at J; junction bases unmatched: 6. CDR1 is SNHLY, CDR2 FYNNEI, per germline. This CDR3 region has 14 residues. The chain's CDR3 is CASNRDRAAGELFF. Here the CDR3 DNA reads TGTGCCAGCAACAGGGACAGGGCTGCCGGGGAGCTGTTTTTT.

This sequence joins TRBV2 and TRBJ1-2, with D maybe TRBD1 (6 bases). V lost 9 bases and J lost 2, with 16 bases in between. The CDR3 has 14 residues. CDR1 and CDR2 (germline): SNHLY, FYNNEI. CDR3 DNA sequence: TGTGCCAGACAAAGAGGGGGGGGAAACTATGGCTACACCTTC. It encodes CARQRGGGNYGYTF.

The chain joins TRBV9 to TRBJ1-2; D remains ambiguous. The CDR3 contains 13 residues. Germline V gene data show CDR1 as SGDLS and CDR2 as YYNGEE. V lost 0 bases, J lost 4 bases, and 7 bases lay in between. The CDR3 nucleotides read TGTGCCAGCAGCGTAGACATGTCCTATGGCTACACCTTC. This encodes CASSVDMSYGYTF.

The CDR3 nucleotides are TGCAGTGCTAGTAGAGTAGTCGTATCCTACGAGCAGTACTTC. It is translated as CSASRVVVSYEQYF. The rearrangement uses TRBV20-1 and TRBJ2-7; D remains unclear. Germline V CDR1 and CDR2: DFQATT, SNEGSKA (reference sequence). Trimming took 3 bases from V and 1 from J, leaving 13 bases between them. This CDR3 spans 14 amino acids.

V is TRBV10-3 and J is TRBJ1-5; D is perhaps TRBD1 (5 bases). Germline V gives CDR1 ENHRY, CDR2 SYGVKD. The CDR3 spans 13 residues. V was clipped by 9 bases and J by 1 base, with 10 bases between them. The chain's CDR3 is CAIKEGSNQPQHF. CDR3 bases: TGTGCCATAAAGGAGGGGAGCAATCAGCCCCAGCATTTT.

The V and J genes are TRBV25-1 and TRBJ1-1, with D tentatively TRBD1 (6 bases). V dropped 1 base and J dropped 0 bases, with 9 bases sitting between them. Germline V lookup: CDR1 MGHDK, CDR2 SYGVNS. The CDR3 contains 15 residues. CDR3 nucleotides: TGTGCCAGCAGTGAATTTCAGGGGCTGAACACTGAAGCTTTCTTT. Protein sequence: CASSEFQGLNTEAFF.

This chain joins TRBV15 and TRBJ1-1; D is uncertain. The V end was cut by 2 bases, the J end by 0 bases, with 7 bases between. The CDR3 runs 14 residues. Germline CDR1 reads LNHNV; CDR2 reads YYDKDF (reference sequence). This chain's CDR3 is CATSRKTLNTEAFF. As DNA, the CDR3 is TGTGCCACCAGCAGAAAGACATTGAACACTGAAGCTTTCTTT. Full variable domain (remainder filled in from reference TRBV15 and TRBJ1-1): DAMVIQNPRYQVTQFGKPVTLSCSQTLNHNVMYWYQQKSSQAPKLLFHYYDKDFNNEADTPDNFQSRRPNTSFCFLDIRSPGLGDTAMYLCATSRKTLNTEAFFGQGTRLTVV.

The chain has TRBV5-8 and TRBJ2-1, with 10 bases identical to TRBD2. J gave up 3 bases and V 2 bases, and 5 bases lay outside the gene matches. The CDR3 sequence is 16 residues long. Germline-derived CDR1 and CDR2 are SGHTS and YDEGEE. Written as DNA, the CDR3 is TGTGCCAGCAGCTTCGGTTCTAGCGGGGGCTACAATGAGCAGTTCTTC. Its translation is CASSFGSSGGYNEQFF.

The chain employs TRBV6-1 and TRBJ1-1; D not certain. Germline V gene lookup returns CDR1 MNHNS and CDR2 SASEGT. The CDR3 contains 13 residues. Trimming stripped 3 bases from V and 1 base from J, with 6 bases between. CDR3 sequence reads: CASSDRENTEAFF. In nucleotides, the CDR3 is TGTGCCAGCAGTGACCGGGAGAACACTGAAGCTTTCTTT.

The genes are TRBV18 and TRBJ2-5; D perhaps matches TRBD1 (6 bases). The CDR3 runs 14 residues. In germline, CDR1 is KGHSH, CDR2 LQKENI. V was shortened by 3 bases and J by 1 base, with 9 bases between the two germline ends. CDR3 nucleotides: TGTGCCAGCTCACCTCCAGGGGCCCAAGAGACCCAGTACTTC. Its translation: CASSPPGAQETQYF.

The chain combines TRBV28 with TRBJ2-7; D is unresolved. CDR1 is MDHEN, CDR2 SYDVKM, per germline. V dropped 5 bases and J dropped 3 bases, with 5 bases sitting between them. This CDR3 contains 11 residues. The CDR3 protein is CASSIVYEQYF. The CDR3 DNA reads as TGTGCCAGCAGTATAGTCTACGAGCAGTACTTC.

The CDR3 reads CASSSDSSYEQYF. CDR3 in DNA: TGTGCCAGCAGCTCGGACAGTTCCTACGAGCAGTACTTC. This chain links TRBV11-3 with TRBJ2-7; maybe TRBD1 (6 bases). This CDR3 is built from 13 residues. Germline V gene data show CDR1 as SGHNT and CDR2 as YENEEA. V was shortened by 4 bases and J by 1 base, with 8 bases between the two germline ends.

V usage is TRBV30 and J usage is TRBJ1-2; D gene ambiguous. CDR3 size: 14 residues. Germline V CDR1 and CDR2: GTSNPN, SVGIG (reference sequence). The V end was cut by 3 bases, the J end by 1 base, with 12 bases between. The CDR3 loop is CAWRRQNYNYGYTF. The CDR3 DNA reads as TGTGCCTGGAGGAGGCAGAACTATAACTATGGCTACACCTTC.

The gene calls are TRBV10-3 and TRBJ2-5; 12 bases fit TRBD2. The trim removed 6 bases at V and 5 bases at J, leaving 4 bases unmatched. This CDR3 comprises 14 residues. Germline V gene sequence: CDR1 ENHRY, CDR2 SYGVKD. CDR3 nucleotides: TGTGCCATCAGCCTAGCGGGGGGGCGTGAGACCCAGTACTTC. Its translation: CAISLAGGRETQYF.

A single count supports this clone. The chain employs TRBV19 and TRBJ1-2; D may be TRBD1 (5 bases). Trimming took off 7 bases at V and 4 bases at J, with 16 bases between the two ends. The CDR3 extends over 14 amino acids. Germline V gene data show CDR1 as LNHDA and CDR2 as SQIVND (reference sequence). The CDR3 nucleotides are TGTGCCAGTAAGGGCAGGGAGGAACTCTATGGCTACACCTTC. Translating gives CASKGREELYGYTF.